This TCR beta chain was sequenced in a study of T cells in Graves' hyperthyroidism and ophthalmopathy. RNA transcripts served as the template for amplifying TCR beta CDR3 regions. Researchers ran a first-round RT-PCR on the TCR CDR3 using the HTBI primer set. MiXCR was run by TCRdb on the multiplex PCR reads, yielding one entry per CDR3 protein. The repertoire includes about 640,000 distinct CDR3 sequences, about 15% of them detected once, and approximately 12% sits in the top ten. Trimming removed 6 bases at V and 4 bases at J, with 15 bases between. The CDR3 totals 14 residues. Uncontrolled infection, other autoimmune disease, pregnancy or lactation barred patients from enrollment. From approximately 9.1 ml of fresh peripheral blood, PBMCs were isolated.

This receptor was obtained from a woman in her 50s with Graves' ophthalmopathy. The chain uses TRBV12-3 or TRBV12-4 and TRBJ1-2; no definite D call. Sequenced input: blood. The CDR3 DNA sequence: TGTGCCAGCAGCTCCCCAGGTGGTTTCTATGGCTACACCTTC. This gives the protein CASSSPGGFYGYTF.